Described below is a single TCR beta chain sequence and its context. Its antigen remains undetermined. No quality values exist for individual bases; no much larger clone is one base distant. CD4+ T cells from unexposed donors were collected before the COVID-19 pandemic (2011-2018). After around eleven days of culture, CD4+ T cells were isolated with the EasySep CD4+ T cell isolation kit. As far as cell numbers permitted, CD4+ T cells from unexposed donors were tested for reactivity against SARS-CoV-2 S and N as well as four spike pools from common cold coronaviruses. PBMCs were cultured at some 2 million per well in IMDM supplemented with around 5% human AB serum and 9 to 10 IU/ml IL-2. Half of the culture medium was replaced with fresh IL-2-containing medium on days 3 and 7. In general, triplicate replicate wells were used for every peptide culture condition. Leukapheresis product for the unexposed donors was bought commercially. Ficoll-Paque PLUS gradient centrifugation was used to isolate PBMCs from leukapheresis product or whole blood. PBMCs were either cryopreserved at -140°C or used fresh in the expansion assay. The QIAamp Micro DNA Kit was used to extract genomic DNA from the CD4+ T cells.

The library was produced with the immunoSEQ multiplex PCR assay. On the study's bioinformatics: During preprocessing, nonproductive sequences were removed, as were CDR3s that did not start with C, did not end with F or W, or were shorter than 7 amino acids. The MANAFEST web app was used to call antigen-specific clonotypes on the basis of expansion compared with the reference and with other culture wells. A clone was considered positive if the clone showed significant expansion compared with the reference culture in 2 of 3 replicate wells at an FDR below 0.05. Positive clones also required significant expansion versus all other tandem wells and an odds ratio above 5. CDR3 homology was measured as pairwise Levenshtein distance, computed with the stringdist R package after trimming three terminal residues from each end. TCRdb retrieved this table from immuneACCESS and kept in-frame rearrangements only. Not all clones are present; in checked studies, unresolved V genes account for under half, and no reason is known for the remainder. Clone size and the V and J calls come from that table; the DNA yielded D and trimming. In all, the sample holds about 22,000 clones, and around 74% of those were seen once. The ten largest clones add up to about 16% of the sample.

The CDR3 measures 16 amino acids from cysteine to phenylalanine. The kept DNA is CDR3 alone, 48 bases in frame from the first base. CDR1 and CDR2 are drawn from the germline V gene (reference sequence): SGHAT, FQDESV. Trimming removed 5 bases from V and 0 bases from J, leaving 14 bases between the germline ends. The data were taken from a study of CD4 T cells in relation to SARS-CoV-2 and coronaviruses (dated by TCRdb to the early 2020s). Background on the whole study: In the ViraFEST assay, PBMCs were cultured with antigen for around eleven days, after which TCR beta CDR3s were sequenced to identify antigen-specific clonal expansions. The negative reference condition was either a culture with an HIV-1 Nef peptide pool or a culture with no peptide. Patient-derived lymphoblastoid cell lines were used to map the HLA restriction of shared crossreactive spike epitopes. The study assessed, at the TCR clonotype level, memory CD4+ T cell crossreactivity between SARS-CoV-2 and common cold coronavirus spike proteins. Samples from three pre-COVID donors and the naive versus memory experiments were sequenced with the Adaptive Biotechnologies TCR-sequencing kit; other data were Illumina-based. For other donors in the study, expansion assays were sequenced with a different, Illumina-based TCR-beta assay.

Findings and caveats that apply to the study as a whole: The study was limited by small numbers of patients and tested TCRs. In around two thirds of donors, memory CD4+ clonotypes turned up that crossrecognized SARS-CoV-2 and at least one common cold coronavirus spike. Crossreactivity analysis centred on spike protein, so crossreactivity against other viral proteins was not assessed. Because no donor provided both pre-pandemic and post-infection samples, tracing the source of pre-existing responses was limited. Compared with monoreactive clones, crossreactive clones had significantly weaker SARS-CoV-2-driven expansion, a result consistent with antigenic imprinting.

This TCR was recovered from a human donor in good health. The chain joins TRBV11-1 to TRBJ2-1; too little of a D gene remains to name it. Sample: CD4+ T cells from PBMCs, cultured in vitro. The DNA reads TGTGCCAGCAGCAGATCTGACTTAAGCTCCTACAATGAGCAGTTCTTC. Its coded protein is CASSRSDLSSYNEQFF.